What follows describes a single TCR beta chain. What it binds is unknown. This record belongs to a study of T-cell reconstitution after alpha-beta-depleted transplantation in children. Study conclusions and caveats: One year after transplant, T-cell counts and diversity came mostly from newly produced T cells. Reported findings indicate that, about two months after transplant, alpha-beta T cells came from several hundred expanded clones, which were derived from non-depleted graft cells. High day-60 TCRbeta diversity in some patients came from surviving recipient T cells and thymic progenitors.

Unique molecular identifiers were incorporated when the TCRbeta library was constructed. TCRdb itself ran the PCR reads through MiXCR, one entry per CDR3 protein. Of around 250,000 distinct CDR3 sequences in the sample, roughly 23% were seen once. Trimming took 2 bases from V and 4 from J, leaving 16 bases between them. This CDR3 has 15 amino acids. Germline V gene lookup returns CDR1 DFQATT and CDR2 SNEGSKA (reference sequence). The TCR sequence derives from a girl aged 2-9 years with Fanconi anemia, due to receive a stem cell transplant. The chain joins TRBV20-1 to TRBJ2-3; D might be TRBD1 (6 bases). The specimen comprised PBMCs, sampled before TCRalphabeta/CD19-depleted stem cell transplant. CDR3 sequence: CSARPGQGWADTQYF. The CDR3 DNA follows: TGCAGTGCTAGACCGGGACAAGGATGGGCAGATACGCAGTATTTT.